These 2 T cell receptor beta chains came from one sample sequenced in a study of blood T cell repertoires in COVID-19. Profiling relied on immunoSEQ multiplex PCR, and the TCRdb table lists in-frame clones only, not all of them. This table has hundreds of thousands of clones, 80% to 90% appearing once. Sequenced material: PBMCs or T cells enriched from blood (not recorded which). These receptors were taken from a man between 25 and 39 years old who had recovered from COVID-19.

The chain has TRBV12-5 and TRBJ2-5; 8 nucleotides line up with TRBD1. Trimming took 3 bases from V and 4 from J; bases not matched to a gene: 4. The CDR3 extends over 14 amino acids. The V gene's germline CDR1 is LGHNT and CDR2 FRNRAP. CDR3 protein: CASGLGQGRETQYF. As DNA, the CDR3 is TGTGCTAGTGGTTTAGGACAGGGAAGAGAGACCCAGTACTTC.

CDR3 bases: TGTGCCAGCAGCCAATGGGGGGGGCGATTAGGGGAGCTGTTTTTT. Its protein product is CASSQWGGRLGELFF. J is TRBJ2-2 and V is TRBV4-2; tentatively, D is TRBD2 (7 bases). Trimming took off 2 bases at V and 8 bases at J, with 15 bases between the two ends. The germline V gene encodes CDR1 LGHNA and CDR2 YNFKEQ. This CDR3 is built from 15 residues.